A single sample is the source of the 16 T cell receptor beta chains below, sequenced in a study of graft-versus-host responses after intestinal transplantation. For these TCRs, the target antigens are not known. Using immunoSEQ multiplex PCR, the repertoire was profiled, and TCRdb retains in-frame clones only, with some absent. Of about 130,000 clones in the sample, nearly 95% were seen once. The sequenced sample was unstimulated CD4+ T cells sorted from spleen or lymph node cells, obtained before intestinal transplant. The source of these receptors is a human donor who received an intestinal transplant.

The rearrangement links TRBV25-1 to TRBJ2-7; TRBD1 is a possible D gene (6 bases). The CDR3 extends over 13 amino acids. Germline values: CDR1 MGHDK, CDR2 SYGVNS. Trimming took off 7 bases at V and 2 bases at J, with 12 bases between the two ends. The CDR3 DNA reads TGTGCCAGCACCCCAAGGGACACCTACGAGCAGTACTTC. It yields the protein CASTPRDTYEQYF.

This chain connects TRBV9 to TRBJ1-3; D remains unclear. Per germline, CDR1 SGDLS and CDR2 YYNGEE. The germline V and J ends were trimmed by 0 bases and 4 bases, with 2 bases remaining between them. The CDR3 length is 12 residues. The CDR3 DNA sequence: TGTGCCAGCAGCGTAGAGGGAAACACCATATATTTT. This sequence encodes CASSVEGNTIYF.

About this clone itself: Germline and junction disagree at one end, which may indicate a read error. The V gene is TRBV7-7, the J gene TRBJ1-1; no clear D. CDR1 and CDR2 from the germline V gene are SSHAT and FNYEAQ (reference sequence). The CDR3 has 13 amino acids. CDR3 nucleotides: TGTGCTAGCAGTTCCGGGGTGAACACTGAAGCTTTCTTT. Its protein product is CASSSGVNTEAFF.

Written as DNA, the CDR3 is TGTGCCAGCTCACCAGGTGGGGTCTCCTACGAGCAGTACTTC. Translated: CASSPGGVSYEQYF. The V gene is TRBV18, the J gene TRBJ2-7, with D unresolved. Germline CDR1 is KGHSH and CDR2 is LQKENI. Trimming shortened V by 2 bases and J by 0 bases, and 8 bases separated the two germline ends. The CDR3 is made up of 14 amino acids.

V gene TRBV18 combines with J gene TRBJ2-3, with D unclear. The germline V and J ends were trimmed by 5 bases and 6 bases, with 6 bases remaining between them. The CDR3 length is 11 residues. CDR1 and CDR2 (germline): KGHSH, LQKENI. CDR3 bases: TGTGCCAGCTCAGTTGGGGATACGCAGTATTTT. It is translated as CASSVGDTQYF.

The CDR3 coding sequence is TGTGCCAGCAGTGAAGTTATAAGGGGGCGTCAAGAGACCCAGTACTTC. Amino acids: CASSEVIRGRQETQYF. V is TRBV6-1 and J is TRBJ2-5; 7 bases are a match to TRBD1. Trimming removed 1 base from V and 2 bases from J; junction bases left unmatched: 7. The CDR3 length is 16 residues. The germline CDR1 and CDR2 sequences are MNHNS and SASEGT.

The chain employs TRBV2 and TRBJ2-7; 9 positions agree with TRBD1. V shed 4 bases and J 4 bases; nucleotides not matched to a gene: 8. The CDR3 runs to 15 residues. Germline V gene sequence: CDR1 SNHLY, CDR2 FYNNEI. Here the CDR3 reads CASSGGTGTLYEQYF. CDR3 coding DNA: TGTGCCAGCAGTGGCGGGACAGGGACCTTGTACGAGCAGTACTTC.

The chain recombines TRBV29-1 with TRBJ2-7; the match to TRBD2 covers 9 bases. The CDR3 is 14 amino acids. The V gene's germline CDR1 is SQVTM and CDR2 ANQGSEA. The ends lost 6 bases at V and 6 bases at J; junction bases unmatched: 12. CDR3 region: CSVPSGNIRSEQYF. In nucleotides, the CDR3 is TGCAGCGTGCCTAGCGGGAATATCAGAAGCGAGCAGTACTTC.

Regarding this clone: The sample carries other DNA sequences with the same CDR3. The rearrangement links TRBV11-2 to TRBJ2-1; TRBD2 might be the D (5 bases). The V gene's germline CDR1 is SGHAT and CDR2 FQNNGV. V was cut by 1 base and J by 7 bases, with 5 bases left in between. CDR3 size: 12 residues. The CDR3 spells CASSLAGNEQFF. Here the CDR3 DNA reads TGTGCCAGCAGCTTAGCGGGAAATGAGCAGTTCTTC.

V usage is TRBV11-2 and J usage is TRBJ2-6; D is unresolved. This CDR3 contains 15 residues. V lost 5 bases and J 3 bases, leaving 11 bases between the germline ends. CDR1 and CDR2 from the germline V gene are SGHAT and FQNNGV. The DNA for the CDR3 is TGTGCCAGCAGCGAAGGGCGGCTTGGGGCCAACGTCCTGACTTTC. Its translation is CASSEGRLGANVLTF. Full variable domain (remainder filled in from reference TRBV11-2 and TRBJ2-6): EAGVAQSPRYKIIEKRQSVAFWCNPISGHATLYWYQQILGQGPKLLIQFQNNGVVDDSQLPKDRFSAERLKGVDSTLKIQPAKLEDSAVYLCASSEGRLGANVLTFGAGSRLTVL.

The chain links TRBV19 to TRBJ2-7; TRBD1 is a possible D gene (6 bases). V was cut by 5 bases and J by 7 bases, with 18 bases left in between. This CDR3 contains 14 residues. Looked up from germline, CDR1 is LNHDA and CDR2 is SQIVND (reference sequence). The CDR3 sequence: CASSLTGPVGEQYF. CDR3 in DNA: TGTGCCAGTAGTTTAACAGGGCCGGTGGGGGAGCAGTACTTC. The variable domain in full, completed from reference TRBV19 and TRBJ2-7, reads DGGITQSPKYLFRKEGQNVTLSCEQNLNHDAMYWYRQDPGQGLRLIYYSQIVNDFQKGDIAEGYSVSREKKESFPLTVTSAQKNPTAFYLCASSLTGPVGEQYFGPGTRLTVT.

The chain has TRBV10-3 and TRBJ2-7; D possibly corresponds to TRBD2 (6 bases). V dropped 7 bases and J dropped 6 bases, with 16 bases sitting between them. The germline V gene has CDR1 ENHRY and CDR2 SYGVKD. This CDR3 region has 13 residues. CDR3 sequence reads: CAITQRVGSEQYF. CDR3 DNA: TGTGCCATCACCCAGCGGGTCGGCTCCGAGCAGTACTTC.

This clone is a singleton in its sample. The rearrangement joins TRBV25-1 to TRBJ2-5; 7 positions agree with TRBD2. Unmatched junction bases numbered 14, after V lost 8 bases and J lost 2 bases. CDR3 length: 16 amino acids. Germline loops: CDR1 MGHDK, CDR2 SYGVNS. DNA for the CDR3: TGTGCCAGCCCTGCCACGCGACGAGCGGGACAAGAGACCCAGTACTTC. Protein: CASPATRRAGQETQYF. The entire variable domain, with the rest obtained from reference TRBV25-1 and TRBJ2-5, is as follows: EADIYQTPRYLVIGTGKKITLECSQTMGHDKMYWYQQDPGMELHLIHYSYGVNSTEKGDLSSESTVSRIRTEHFPLTLESARPSHTSQYLCASPATRRAGQETQYFGPGTRLLVL.

The rearrangement uses TRBV6-6 and TRBJ2-1; tentatively, D is TRBD1 (6 bases). The germline gives CDR1 MNHNY, CDR2 SVGAGI (reference sequence). The V gene lost 0 bases and the J gene lost 9 bases, with 15 bases spanning the gap. This CDR3 is built from 15 residues. For the CDR3, the DNA is TGTGCCAGCAGTTACTCGGCAGGTCCCAGGGGTGAGCAGTTCTTC. The encoded protein is CASSYSAGPRGEQFF.

The rearrangement links TRBV10-3 to TRBJ1-5, with D perhaps matching TRBD1 (6 bases). V lost 5 bases and J 1 base, leaving 9 bases between the germline ends. Germline V gene lookup returns CDR1 ENHRY and CDR2 SYGVKD. This CDR3 is 14 amino acids long. The CDR3 DNA sequence: TGTGCCATCAGTTCCGACAGGAGCAATCAGCCCCAGCATTTT. Protein sequence: CAISSDRSNQPQHF.

There are a few counts of this clone. The sample carries other DNA sequences with the same CDR3. The CDR3 loop reads CAWSSGGGGNIQYF. Written as DNA, the CDR3 is TGTGCCTGGAGTTCGGGGGGAGGAGGAAACATTCAGTACTTC. The chain has TRBV30 and TRBJ2-4; TRBD2 agrees at 7 bases. The CDR3 totals 14 residues. The V gene's germline CDR1 is GTSNPN and CDR2 SVGIG (reference sequence). Germline trimming cut 2 bases from V and 6 bases from J; bases unmatched to any gene: 7.